These 26 T cell receptor beta chains originate from one sample sequenced in a study of beta chain features in type 1 diabetes. Whole-study results and caveats: When Type 1 diabetes patients were examined, their TCRB CDR3s proved moderately but significantly shorter in all four CD4+ subsets.

What was sequenced were expressed TCRB transcripts, since all of the isolated RNA had been reverse transcribed. Assay used: immunoSEQ multiplex PCR; TCRdb lists only in-frame clones, some missing. Here the sample spans some 700,000 clones, around 15% being singletons. No cognate antigen is known for these TCRs. What was sequenced was naive CD4+ T cells from blood. Receptors originate from a man aged 18-30 years with type 1 diabetes.

This clone was seen a handful of times. The rearrangement links TRBV7-2 to TRBJ2-3; D may be TRBD2 (6 bases). V gave up 5 bases and J gave up 6 bases, with 18 bases separating them. This CDR3 comprises 15 residues. Germline-derived CDR1 and CDR2 are SGHTA and FQGNSA. The CDR3: CASSPGASLGDTQYF. CDR3 DNA: TGTGCCAGCAGCCCGGGAGCTTCATTGGGGGATACGCAGTATTTT.

V and J are TRBV30 and TRBJ1-1; D perhaps matches TRBD1 (6 bases). V was cut by 1 base and J by 9 bases, with 12 bases left in between. CDR3 length equals 12 residues. Germline loops: CDR1 GTSNPN, CDR2 SVGIG (reference sequence). CDR3 in DNA: TGTGCCTGGAGTGCGGGGGCAGAAAAAGCTTTCTTT. Translation: CAWSAGAEKAFF.

This clone has more than one count but fewer than ten. This chain links TRBV30 with TRBJ1-5; maybe TRBD1 (6 bases). V lost 4 bases, J lost 2 bases, and 12 bases lay in between. Germline V gives CDR1 GTSNPN, CDR2 SVGIG (reference sequence). The CDR3 length is 14 residues. CDR3 nucleotides: TGTGCCTGGAACCAGGGGTTGGGCAATCAGCCCCAGCATTTT. Its translation is CAWNQGLGNQPQHF.

This sequence joins TRBV19 and TRBJ2-4; TRBD2 is a possible D gene (6 bases). The CDR3 sequence is 15 residues long. Germline V gives CDR1 LNHDA, CDR2 SQIVND (reference sequence). V shed 7 bases and J shed 3 bases, with 16 bases lying between them. The CDR3 DNA is TGTGCCAGTATCCAACACTCCGGGGGCAAAAACATTCAGTACTTC. It encodes CASIQHSGGKNIQYF.

This clone was observed a handful of times. This CDR3 is CASSSGASEAFF. The CDR3 nucleotides read TGTGCCAGCTCAAGCGGGGCGTCTGAAGCTTTCTTT. The chain is built from TRBV18 and TRBJ1-1, with TRBD1 as a possible D gene (5 bases). The germline V and J ends were trimmed by 5 bases and 6 bases, with 10 bases remaining between them. CDR1 and CDR2 from the germline V gene are KGHSH and LQKENI. The CDR3 is 12 amino acids. Supplemented by reference TRBV18 and TRBJ1-1, the full variable domain reads NAGVMQNPRHLVRRRGQEARLRCSPMKGHSHVYWYRQLPEEGLKFMVYLQKENIIDESGMPKERFSAEFPKEGPSILRIQQVVRGDSAAYFCASSSGASEAFFGQGTRLTVV.

This clone was counted between two and nine times. This rearrangement joins TRBV7-9 to TRBJ2-3, with a tentative D call TRBD2 (7 bases). The ends were cut back, 5 bases at V and 8 bases at J, with 11 bases in the middle. Germline CDR1 SEHNR, CDR2 FQNEAQ (reference sequence). The CDR3 is 12 amino acids. The DNA for the CDR3 is TGTGCCAGCAGCCAGGCGGGGGCTACGCAGTATTTT. Residues: CASSQAGATQYF.

This clone was detected only a few times. V is TRBV7-2 and J is TRBJ2-1; D is possibly TRBD2 (5 bases). Germline values: CDR1 SGHTA, CDR2 FQGNSA. The CDR3 contains 15 residues. The V gene lost 5 bases and the J gene lost 0 bases, with 11 bases spanning the gap. In DNA, the CDR3 is TGTGCCAGCAGCCCGACTCGGGGCTCCTACAATGAGCAGTTCTTC. Its translation: CASSPTRGSYNEQFF.

This clone has a handful of counts. The J gene is TRBJ2-1, the V gene TRBV29-1; D is perhaps TRBD1 (6 bases). Deletions cut 6 bases from V and 0 bases from J, with 21 bases between. This CDR3 contains 17 residues. Germline CDR1 reads SQVTM; CDR2 reads ANQGSEA. The CDR3 is CSVRGPMTGSSYNEQFF. The CDR3 DNA follows: TGCAGCGTCCGTGGCCCCATGACAGGAAGCTCCTACAATGAGCAGTTCTTC.

In this sample, this clone turned up once. A single base separates this from a much larger clone, so it may be a read error. The chain recombines TRBV11-3 with TRBJ2-3; D not resolved. Germline loops: CDR1 SGHNT, CDR2 YENEEA. This CDR3 comprises 11 residues. Trimming pared 3 bases from V and 3 bases from J, leaving 1 base between. CDR3 in DNA: TGTGCCAGCAGCTTGACAGATACGCAGTATTTT. Amino acid sequence: CASSLTDTQYF.

This clone was recorded a few times. The gene calls are TRBV30 and TRBJ1-1; D perhaps matches TRBD1 (5 bases). The CDR3 runs to 12 residues. Germline CDR1 GTSNPN, CDR2 SVGIG (reference sequence). Trimming shortened V by 3 bases and J by 3 bases, and 8 bases separated the two germline ends. The CDR3 protein is CAWRGTYTEAFF. CDR3 nucleotide sequence: TGTGCCTGGAGGGGGACGTACACTGAAGCTTTCTTT.

This clone was seen only a few times. The chain employs TRBV10-3 and TRBJ2-7, with D uncertain. Trimming removed 6 bases from V and 1 base from J, with 7 bases in between. Germline V gives CDR1 ENHRY, CDR2 SYGVKD. CDR3 length equals 12 residues. The CDR3, as DNA: TGTGCCATCAGAGGCTCATCCTACGAGCAGTACTTC. The encoded protein is CAIRGSSYEQYF.

This clone has more than one count but fewer than ten. The chain couples TRBV7-8 to TRBJ1-5; 10 bases map to TRBD1. Germline CDR1 SGHVS, CDR2 FQNEAQ. The CDR3 consists of 13 residues. The trim removed 8 bases at V and 6 bases at J, leaving 4 bases unmatched. As DNA, the CDR3 is TGTGCCAGCGGGACAGGGGTAGGTCAGCCCCAGCATTTT. It specifies CASGTGVGQPQHF. The full variable domain, completed using reference TRBV7-8 and TRBJ1-5, is GAGVSQSPRYKVAKRGQDVALRCDPISGHVSLFWYQQALGQGPEFLTYFQNEAQLDKSGLPSDRFFAERPEGSVSTLKIQRTQQEDSAVYLCASGTGVGQPQHFGDGTRLSIL.

This clone was seen a few times. The DNA for the CDR3 is TGTGCCACCAGCAGCCCACCGTGGGGAGGCAAAAACATTCAGTACTTC. It is translated as CATSSPPWGGKNIQYF. This rearrangement joins TRBV15 to TRBJ2-4; tentatively, D is TRBD2 (6 bases). The CDR3 loop spans 16 amino acids. V was shortened by 3 bases and J by 3 bases, with 15 bases between the two germline ends. Germline CDR1 and CDR2: LNHNV and YYDKDF (reference sequence).

The chain carries TRBV30 and TRBJ2-2, with 7 nucleotides matching TRBD2. V was pared by 3 bases and J by 4 bases, with 11 bases of the junction left unmatched. CDR1 is GTSNPN and CDR2 is SVGIG in the germline V gene (reference sequence). The CDR3 totals 16 residues. CDR3 sequence: CAWRERGIGVTGELFF. CDR3 sequence (DNA): TGTGCCTGGAGAGAGCGGGGAATTGGTGTCACCGGGGAGCTGTTTTTT.

The gene calls are TRBV5-1 and TRBJ2-5, with D uncertain. This CDR3 has 13 residues. The V and J ends lost 5 bases and 0 bases respectively, with 8 bases between them. CDR1 is SGHRS, CDR2 YFSETQ, per germline. The CDR3 protein is CASSWQYQETQYF. In nucleotides, the CDR3 is TGCGCCAGCAGTTGGCAGTACCAAGAGACCCAGTACTTC.

The chain is built from TRBV2 and TRBJ2-2; D is unresolved. Trimming cost V 7 bases and J 3 bases, with 12 bases left between them. Germline assignment: CDR1 SNHLY and CDR2 FYNNEI. The CDR3 runs 14 residues. In DNA, the CDR3 is TGTGCCAGCACTTGGGGAATAGACACCGGGGAGCTGTTTTTT. Translation gives CASTWGIDTGELFF. The full variable domain, rest sourced from reference TRBV2 and TRBJ2-2, is EPEVTQTPSHQVTQMGQEVILRCVPISNHLYFYWYRQILGQKVEFLVSFYNNEISEKSEIFDDQFSVERPDGSNFTLKIRSTKLEDSAMYFCASTWGIDTGELFFGEGSRLTVL.

This clone was seen a handful of times. V and J are TRBV7-9 and TRBJ1-2; the match to TRBD1 covers 8 bases. The V and J ends lost 5 bases and 7 bases, in that order; junction bases with no gene match: 3. Germline lookup yields CDR1 SEHNR and CDR2 FQNEAQ (reference sequence). The CDR3 covers 12 residues. CDR3 sequence reads: CASSLDRGGYTF. CDR3 bases: TGTGCCAGCAGCCTTGACAGGGGTGGCTACACCTTC.

The rearrangement uses TRBV7-6 and TRBJ1-1; D unresolved. The CDR3 is 14 amino acids. The V and J ends lost 5 bases and 1 base respectively, with 11 bases between them. Germline V gives CDR1 SGHVS, CDR2 FNYEAQ. This CDR3 is CASSMSQTNTEAFF. The DNA of the CDR3 is TGTGCCAGCAGCATGTCACAAACGAACACTGAAGCTTTCTTT. Together with reference TRBV7-6 and TRBJ1-1, the CDR3 gives the full variable domain: GAGVSQSPRYKVTKRGQDVALRCDPISGHVSLYWYRQALGQGPEFLTYFNYEAQQDKSGLPNDRFSAERPEGSISTLTIQRTEQRDSAMYRCASSMSQTNTEAFFGQGTRLTVV.

This clone was found a few times. Other DNA variants within this sample encode the same CDR3. The CDR3 protein is CAWSVRGTDTQYF. CDR3 nucleotide sequence: TGTGCCTGGAGTGTACGGGGCACAGATACGCAGTATTTT. J is TRBJ2-3 and V is TRBV30; D unresolved. V was clipped by 0 bases and J by 1 base, with 5 bases between them. Germline lookup yields CDR1 GTSNPN and CDR2 SVGIG (reference sequence). CDR3 length equals 13 residues.

This clone was detected only a few times. The chain joins TRBV30 to TRBJ2-6; D uncertain. The V end was cut by 3 bases, the J end by 0 bases, with 18 bases between. Germline values: CDR1 GTSNPN, CDR2 SVGIG (reference sequence). The CDR3 totals 18 residues. The chain's CDR3 is CAWSDGYTAGSGANVLTF. CDR3 DNA sequence: TGTGCCTGGAGCGATGGATATACGGCAGGCTCTGGGGCCAACGTCCTGACTTTC.

V and J are TRBV4-2 and TRBJ2-5; D may match TRBD1 or TRBD2 (6 bases each). The CDR3 contains 17 residues. Germline values: CDR1 LGHNA, CDR2 YNFKEQ. V dropped 4 bases and J dropped 4 bases, with 22 bases sitting between them. The CDR3: CASSPGGPQGGGETQYF. The CDR3 region has the DNA TGTGCCAGCAGCCCCGGGGGCCCTCAAGGAGGTGGAGAGACCCAGTACTTC.

The rearrangement uses TRBV30 and TRBJ1-6; weak D call: TRBD1 (6 bases). The germline V gene encodes CDR1 GTSNPN and CDR2 SVGIG (reference sequence). V lost 0 bases and J lost 8, with 17 bases in between. The CDR3 runs to 16 residues. The CDR3 DNA reads as TGTGCCTGGAGTGTACGTGGAACAGGGACGGATTCACCCCTCCACTTT. As protein: CAWSVRGTGTDSPLHF.

The rearrangement links TRBV15 to TRBJ1-2; D remains ambiguous. Trimming removed 3 bases from V and 0 bases from J, with 14 bases in between. In germline, CDR1 is LNHNV, CDR2 YYDKDF (reference sequence). This CDR3 has 16 residues. The CDR3 here is CATSRGLNPTNYGYTF. The CDR3 nucleotides are TGTGCCACCAGCAGGGGATTAAACCCCACTAACTATGGCTACACCTTC.

Concerning this clone itself: At one of its ends the junction is not consistent with the germline gene, which may arise from a read error. The chain has TRBV6-1 and TRBJ2-5, with 8 bases matching TRBD2. The CDR3 covers 15 residues. The germline V gene encodes CDR1 MNHNS and CDR2 SASEGT. The CDR3 bases are TGTGGCAGCGGGAGAGGAAGCGGGGGCCAAGAGACCCAGTACTTC. Amino acids: CGSGRGSGGQETQYF.

This chain joins TRBV18 and TRBJ2-7, with 8 bases matching TRBD1. The CDR3 loop spans 16 amino acids. Germline trimming cut 4 bases from V and 0 bases from J; bases unmatched to any gene: 8. Germline V CDR1 and CDR2: KGHSH, LQKENI. The CDR3 protein is CASSLLSGGDSYEQYF. Here the CDR3 DNA reads TGTGCCAGCTCACTTCTGTCAGGGGGCGACTCCTACGAGCAGTACTTC.

J is TRBJ1-2 and V is TRBV15; D uncertain. The CDR3 runs to 15 residues. Germline V gene sequence: CDR1 LNHNV, CDR2 YYDKDF (reference sequence). V shed 1 base and J shed 4 bases, with 13 bases lying between them. CDR3 bases: TGTGCCACCAGCAGAGTTGGTGCCAGCCCCTATGGCTACACCTTC. It specifies CATSRVGASPYGYTF.